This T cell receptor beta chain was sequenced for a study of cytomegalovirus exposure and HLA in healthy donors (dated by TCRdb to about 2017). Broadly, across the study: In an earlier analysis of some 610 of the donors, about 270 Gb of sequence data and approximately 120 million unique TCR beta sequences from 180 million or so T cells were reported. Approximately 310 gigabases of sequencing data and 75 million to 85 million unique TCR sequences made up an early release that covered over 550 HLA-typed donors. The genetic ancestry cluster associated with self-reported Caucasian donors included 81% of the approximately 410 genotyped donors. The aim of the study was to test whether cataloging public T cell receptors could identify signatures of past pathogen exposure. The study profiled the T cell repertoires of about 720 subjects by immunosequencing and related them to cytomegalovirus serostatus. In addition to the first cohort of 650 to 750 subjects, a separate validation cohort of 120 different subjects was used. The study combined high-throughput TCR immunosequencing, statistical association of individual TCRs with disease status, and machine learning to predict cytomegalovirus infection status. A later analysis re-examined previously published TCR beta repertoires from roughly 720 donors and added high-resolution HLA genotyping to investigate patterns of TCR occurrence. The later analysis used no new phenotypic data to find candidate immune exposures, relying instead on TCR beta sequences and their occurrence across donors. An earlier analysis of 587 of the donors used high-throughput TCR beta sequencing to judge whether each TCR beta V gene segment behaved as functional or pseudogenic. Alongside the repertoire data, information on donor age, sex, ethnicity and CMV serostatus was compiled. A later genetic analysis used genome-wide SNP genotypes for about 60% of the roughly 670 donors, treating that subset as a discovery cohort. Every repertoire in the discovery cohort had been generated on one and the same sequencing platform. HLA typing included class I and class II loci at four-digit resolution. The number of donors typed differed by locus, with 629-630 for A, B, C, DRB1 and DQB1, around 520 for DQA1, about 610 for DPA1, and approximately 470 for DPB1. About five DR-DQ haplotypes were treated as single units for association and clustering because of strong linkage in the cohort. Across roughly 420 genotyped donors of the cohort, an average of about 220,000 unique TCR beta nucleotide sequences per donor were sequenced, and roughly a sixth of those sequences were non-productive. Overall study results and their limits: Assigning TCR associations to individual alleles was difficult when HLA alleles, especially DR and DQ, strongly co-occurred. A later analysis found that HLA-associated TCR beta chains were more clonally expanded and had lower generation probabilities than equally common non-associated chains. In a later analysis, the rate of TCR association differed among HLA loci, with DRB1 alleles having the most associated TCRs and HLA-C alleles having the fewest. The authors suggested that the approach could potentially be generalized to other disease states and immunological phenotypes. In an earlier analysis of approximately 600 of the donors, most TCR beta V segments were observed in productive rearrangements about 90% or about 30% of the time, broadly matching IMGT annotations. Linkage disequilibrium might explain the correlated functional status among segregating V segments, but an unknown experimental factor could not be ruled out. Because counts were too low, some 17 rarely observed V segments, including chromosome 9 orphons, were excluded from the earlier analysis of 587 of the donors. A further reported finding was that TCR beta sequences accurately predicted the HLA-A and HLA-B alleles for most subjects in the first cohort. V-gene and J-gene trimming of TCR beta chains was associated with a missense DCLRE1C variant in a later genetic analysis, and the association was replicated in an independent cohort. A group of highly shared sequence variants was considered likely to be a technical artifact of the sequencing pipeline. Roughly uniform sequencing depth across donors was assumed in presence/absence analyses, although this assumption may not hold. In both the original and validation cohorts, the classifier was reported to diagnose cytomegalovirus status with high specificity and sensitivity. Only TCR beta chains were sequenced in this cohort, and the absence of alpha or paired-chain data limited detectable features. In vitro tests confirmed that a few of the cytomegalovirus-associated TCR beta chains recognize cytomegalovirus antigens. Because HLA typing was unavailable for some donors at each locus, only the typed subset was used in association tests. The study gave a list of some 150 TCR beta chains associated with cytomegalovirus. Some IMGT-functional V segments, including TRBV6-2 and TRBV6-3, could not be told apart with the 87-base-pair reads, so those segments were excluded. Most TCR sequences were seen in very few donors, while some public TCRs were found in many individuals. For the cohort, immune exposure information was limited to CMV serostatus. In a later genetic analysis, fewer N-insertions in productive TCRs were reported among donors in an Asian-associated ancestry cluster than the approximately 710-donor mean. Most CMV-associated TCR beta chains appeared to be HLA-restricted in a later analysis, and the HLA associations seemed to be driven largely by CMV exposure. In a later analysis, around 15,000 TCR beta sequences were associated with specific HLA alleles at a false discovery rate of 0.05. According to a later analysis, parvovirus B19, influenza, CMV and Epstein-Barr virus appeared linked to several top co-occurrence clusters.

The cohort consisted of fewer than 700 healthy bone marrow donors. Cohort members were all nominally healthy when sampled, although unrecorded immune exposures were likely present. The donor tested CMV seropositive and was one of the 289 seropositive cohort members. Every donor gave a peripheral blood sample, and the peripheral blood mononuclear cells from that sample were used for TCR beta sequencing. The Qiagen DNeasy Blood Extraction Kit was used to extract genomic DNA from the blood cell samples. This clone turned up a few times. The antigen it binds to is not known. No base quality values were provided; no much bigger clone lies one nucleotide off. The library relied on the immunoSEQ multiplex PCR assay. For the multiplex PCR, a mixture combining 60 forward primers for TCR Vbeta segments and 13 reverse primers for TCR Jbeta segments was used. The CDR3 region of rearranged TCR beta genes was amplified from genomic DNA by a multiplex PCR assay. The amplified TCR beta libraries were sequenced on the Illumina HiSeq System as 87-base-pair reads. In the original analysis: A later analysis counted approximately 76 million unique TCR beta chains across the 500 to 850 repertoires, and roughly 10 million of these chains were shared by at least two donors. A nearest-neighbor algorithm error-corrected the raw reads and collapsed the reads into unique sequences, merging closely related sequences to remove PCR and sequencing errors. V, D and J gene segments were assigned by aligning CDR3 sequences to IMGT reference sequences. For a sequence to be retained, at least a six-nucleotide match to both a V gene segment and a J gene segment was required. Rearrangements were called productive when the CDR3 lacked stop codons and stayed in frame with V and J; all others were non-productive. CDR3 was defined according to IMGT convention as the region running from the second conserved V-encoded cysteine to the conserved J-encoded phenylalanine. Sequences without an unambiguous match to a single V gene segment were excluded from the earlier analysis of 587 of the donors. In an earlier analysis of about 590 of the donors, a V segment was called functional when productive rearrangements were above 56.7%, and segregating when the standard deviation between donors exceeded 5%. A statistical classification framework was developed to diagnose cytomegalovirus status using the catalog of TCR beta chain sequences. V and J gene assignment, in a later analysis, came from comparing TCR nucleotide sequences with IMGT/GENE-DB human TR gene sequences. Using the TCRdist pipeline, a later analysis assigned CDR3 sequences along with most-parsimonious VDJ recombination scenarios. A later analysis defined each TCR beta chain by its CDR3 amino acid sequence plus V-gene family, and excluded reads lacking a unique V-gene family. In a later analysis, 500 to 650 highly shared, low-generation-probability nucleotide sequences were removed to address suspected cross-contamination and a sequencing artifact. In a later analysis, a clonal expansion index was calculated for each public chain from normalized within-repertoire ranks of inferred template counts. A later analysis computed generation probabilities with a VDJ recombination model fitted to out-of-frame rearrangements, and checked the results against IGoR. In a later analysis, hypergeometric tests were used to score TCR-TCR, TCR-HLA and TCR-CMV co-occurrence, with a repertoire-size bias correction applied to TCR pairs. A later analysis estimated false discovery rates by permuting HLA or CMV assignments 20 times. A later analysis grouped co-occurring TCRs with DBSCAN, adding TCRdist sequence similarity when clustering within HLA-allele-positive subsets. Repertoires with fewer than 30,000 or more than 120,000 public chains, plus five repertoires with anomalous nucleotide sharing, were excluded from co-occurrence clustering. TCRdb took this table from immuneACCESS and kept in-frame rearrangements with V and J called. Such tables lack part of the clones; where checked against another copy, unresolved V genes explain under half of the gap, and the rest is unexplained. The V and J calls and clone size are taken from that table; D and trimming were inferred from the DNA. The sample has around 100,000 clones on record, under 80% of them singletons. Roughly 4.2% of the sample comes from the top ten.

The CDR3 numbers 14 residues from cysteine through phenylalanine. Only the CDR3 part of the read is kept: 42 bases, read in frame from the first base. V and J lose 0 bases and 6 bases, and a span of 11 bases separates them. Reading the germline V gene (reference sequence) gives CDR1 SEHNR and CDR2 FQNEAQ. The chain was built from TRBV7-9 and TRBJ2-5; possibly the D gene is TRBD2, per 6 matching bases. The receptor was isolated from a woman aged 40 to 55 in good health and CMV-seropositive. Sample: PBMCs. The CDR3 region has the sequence CASSLASGVKTQYF. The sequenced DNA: TGTGCCAGCAGCTTAGCGTCGGGGGTAAAGACCCAGTACTTC.